A single sample is the source of the 21 T cell receptor beta chains below, sequenced in a study of response to subunit inactivated influenza vaccine. One entry per CDR3 protein, called by TCRdb with MiXCR from the RT-PCR reads. The data hold over 650,000 distinct CDR3 sequences, with around 18% observed a single time. The specimen was PBMCs from blood, collected 5 days after vaccination. These receptors were collected from a man aged 45-65 years who received an inactivated influenza vaccine.

The rearrangement uses TRBV7-8 and TRBJ1-1, with 8 bases matching TRBD1. The germline V gene has CDR1 SGHVS and CDR2 FQNEAQ. The trim removed 5 bases at V and 1 base at J, leaving 12 bases unmatched. The CDR3 is 17 amino acids. The CDR3: CASSPRVTGTGNTEAFF. Here the CDR3 DNA reads TGTGCCAGCAGCCCAAGGGTTACCGGGACAGGGAACACTGAAGCTTTCTTT.

The table lists this clonotype with a count of one. The J gene is TRBJ1-1, the V gene TRBV6-2 or TRBV6-3, with D perhaps TRBD1 (5 bases). This CDR3 spans 11 amino acids. In germline, CDR1 is MNHEY, CDR2 SVGEGT. Deletions cut 8 bases from V and 11 bases from J, with 15 bases between. CDR3 nucleotide sequence: TGTGCCAGCGGGCGGGGGGGTTCGGCTTTCTTT. Its protein product is CASGRGGSAFF.

This clonotype showed up just a few times. This chain links TRBV15 with TRBJ2-7, with 10 bases lining up with TRBD2. Unmatched junction bases numbered 9, after V lost 0 bases and J lost 4 bases. The CDR3 contains 17 residues. CDR1 and CDR2 (germline): LNHNV, YYDKDF (reference sequence). In DNA, the CDR3 is TGTGCCACCAGCAGAGACCCCTTGGCTAGCGGGAGATACGAGCAGTACTTC. Protein: CATSRDPLASGRYEQYF.

The sample holds a few counts of this clonotype. The rearrangement uses TRBV5-5 and TRBJ1-5; D might be TRBD1 (6 bases). This CDR3 spans 15 amino acids. V shed 2 bases and J shed 4 bases, with 13 bases lying between them. Germline V gene lookup returns CDR1 SGHKS and CDR2 YYEKEE (reference sequence). The CDR3, as DNA: TGTGCCAGCAGCTTCCGAACAGGGATGAATCAGCCCCAGCATTTT. Encoded protein: CASSFRTGMNQPQHF. Together with reference TRBV5-5 and TRBJ1-5, the CDR3 gives the full variable domain: DAGVTQSPTHLIKTRGQQVTLRCSPISGHKSVSWYQQVLGQGPQFIFQYYEKEERGRGNFPDRFSARQFPNYSSELNVNALLLGDSALYLCASSFRTGMNQPQHFGDGTRLSIL.

A few counts support this clonotype. The chain is built from TRBV29-1 and TRBJ2-3; D call uncertain. The CDR3 contains 10 residues. The V and J ends lost 4 bases and 10 bases respectively, with 9 bases between them. Per germline, CDR1 SQVTM and CDR2 ANQGSEA. DNA for the CDR3: TGCAGCGTTGGCCCCCCCCCGCAGTATTTT. This codes for CSVGPPPQYF.

The sample holds a few counts of this clonotype. This chain joins TRBV7-3 and TRBJ2-1, with D possibly TRBD1 on 7 matching bases. CDR3 size: 13 residues. V lost 4 bases and J lost 10, with 14 bases in between. CDR1 is SGHTA, CDR2 FQGTGA, per germline. The CDR3 DNA reads TGTGCCAGCAGCTACTCCAGGGGGGAGGAGCAGTTCTTC. Encoded protein: CASSYSRGEEQFF.

This chain connects TRBV11-2 to TRBJ2-3; tentatively, D is TRBD2 (5 bases). CDR3 length: 14 residues. Trimming cost V 2 bases and J 7 bases, with 13 bases left between them. Germline loops: CDR1 SGHAT, CDR2 FQNNGV. CDR3 sequence: CASSLRRDGNTQYF. DNA for the CDR3: TGTGCCAGCAGCTTACGTCGGGATGGGAATACGCAGTATTTT.

The chain is built from TRBV7-2 and TRBJ2-3, with D perhaps given as TRBD1 or TRBD2 (5 bases each). The germline V gene encodes CDR1 SGHTA and CDR2 FQGNSA. The CDR3 runs 15 residues. V lost 2 bases, J lost 1 base, and 10 bases lay in between. Here the CDR3 DNA reads TGTGCCAGCAGCTTATTGGGACGCGGCACAGATACGCAGTATTTT. This gives the protein CASSLLGRGTDTQYF.

V gene TRBV20-1 combines with J gene TRBJ1-1; 9 positions match TRBD1. The V segment lost 5 bases and the J segment 4 bases; nucleotides outside the gene matches: 8. The CDR3 has 14 amino acids. The V gene's germline CDR1 is DFQATT and CDR2 SNEGSKA (reference sequence). The DNA for the CDR3 is TGCAGTGCTCCGGGGACAGGGTGGATCACTGAAGCTTTCTTT. Encoded protein: CSAPGTGWITEAFF.

This clonotype has more than one count but fewer than ten. The CDR3 region has the DNA TGTGCCAGCAGTTTATACAGGGCCGAGCAGTTCTTC. Its protein product is CASSLYRAEQFF. The gene calls are TRBV28 and TRBJ2-1, with D possibly being TRBD1 (6 bases). V lost 1 base and J lost 10, with 8 bases in between. Germline values: CDR1 MDHEN, CDR2 SYDVKM. The CDR3 runs to 12 residues.

The chain has TRBV20-1 and TRBJ1-4, with TRBD1 identical over 9 bases. Germline lookup yields CDR1 DFQATT and CDR2 SNEGSKA (reference sequence). V dropped 1 base and J dropped 3; count of bases not matched to a gene: 6. The CDR3 has 16 residues. CDR3 sequence reads: CSARAVQGAANEKLFF. In DNA form, the CDR3 reads TGCAGTGCTAGAGCTGTACAGGGGGCTGCTAATGAAAAACTGTTTTTT.

This clonotype was found a few times. This chain uses TRBV6-2 or TRBV6-3 with TRBJ2-1, with TRBD2 identical over 8 bases. The CDR3 totals 13 residues. CDR1 MNHEY and CDR2 SVGEGT come from the germline V gene. V shed 5 bases and J 6 bases; nucleotides not matched to a gene: 3. CDR3 region: CASSASGGNEQFF. The CDR3 DNA sequence: TGTGCCAGCAGTGCCAGCGGGGGCAATGAGCAGTTCTTC.

CDR3 residues: CASSFTRTDTQYF. CDR3 DNA sequence: TGTGCCAGCAGTTTTACACGGACAGATACGCAGTATTTT. The rearrangement uses TRBV12-3 or TRBV12-4 and TRBJ2-3, with no clear D. The V gene lost 3 bases and the J gene lost 3 bases, with 7 bases spanning the gap. The CDR3 length is 13 residues.

The chain couples TRBV28 to TRBJ2-6; possibly TRBD1 for D (6 bases). CDR3 length: 18 residues. Trimming took 5 bases from V and 0 from J, leaving 17 bases between them. Germline CDR1 MDHEN, CDR2 SYDVKM. The CDR3 nucleotides read TGTGCCAGCAGTCCGGCCGGGACATCTTCCTCTGGGGCCAACGTCCTGACTTTC. This translates into CASSPAGTSSSGANVLTF.

The chain has TRBV4-3 and TRBJ2-3; D not resolved. Looked up from germline, CDR1 is LGHNA and CDR2 is YSLEER. Trimming took 0 bases from V and 8 from J, leaving 15 bases between them. The CDR3 spans 15 residues. The CDR3 nucleotides read TGCGCCAGCAGCCAAGATTTTCGGCCTCCGGGTACGCAGTATTTT. This sequence encodes CASSQDFRPPGTQYF.

The chain has TRBV4-2 and TRBJ2-1, with a tentative D call TRBD2 (6 bases). Trimming took off 0 bases at V and 0 bases at J, with 18 bases between the two ends. The CDR3 length is 19 residues. CDR1 is LGHNA and CDR2 is YNFKEQ in the germline V gene. The CDR3 here is CASSQDGVGGVSSYNEQFF. The CDR3 DNA is TGTGCCAGCAGCCAAGATGGGGTCGGCGGGGTAAGCTCCTACAATGAGCAGTTCTTC.

The sample holds a few counts of this clonotype. This chain links TRBV7-9 with TRBJ2-1, with a tentative D call TRBD2 (5 bases). This CDR3 region has 13 residues. Trimming left V 3 bases short and J 6 bases short, with 9 bases between. CDR1 and CDR2 (germline): SEHNR, FQNEAQ (reference sequence). In DNA form, the CDR3 reads TGTGCCAGCAGCTTGGCGGAGGCCAATGAGCAGTTCTTC. Translating it yields CASSLAEANEQFF.

Turning to this clonotype: A read error may account for a junction end that differs from germline. The rearrangement links TRBV12-3 or TRBV12-4 to TRBJ2-1, with D perhaps TRBD1 or TRBD2 (5 bases each). The CDR3 covers 13 residues. CDR3 bases: TGTACCAGCATGAGGGGATTTTACAATGAGCAGTTCTTC. Its translation is CTSMRGFYNEQFF.

The chain uses TRBV29-1 and TRBJ1-3; D possibly corresponds to TRBD1 (6 bases). The CDR3 is 15 residues long. Germline lookup yields CDR1 SQVTM and CDR2 ANQGSEA. V shed 6 bases and J shed 2 bases, with 17 bases lying between them. As DNA, the CDR3 is TGCAGCGTACGGGACACCCGGTCTCCTGGAAACACCATATATTTT. Translated: CSVRDTRSPGNTIYF.

The V and J genes are TRBV5-6 and TRBJ1-6, with D hard to call. This CDR3 is built from 13 residues. Germline lookup yields CDR1 SGHDT and CDR2 YYEEEE. Trimming left V 4 bases short and J 14 bases short, with 16 bases between. In nucleotides, the CDR3 is TGTGCCAGCAGCCCCACCCGCTTAGGAGCCCTCCACTTT. Its translation: CASSPTRLGALHF.

CDR3 region: CASSEFQNTEAFF. The DNA of the CDR3 is TGTGCCAGCAGTGAATTTCAGAACACTGAAGCTTTCTTT. The chain couples TRBV6-4 to TRBJ1-1; no firm D call. This CDR3 comprises 13 residues. The V gene's germline CDR1 is MRHNA and CDR2 SNTAGT. V dropped 3 bases and J dropped 1 base, with 6 bases sitting between them.